The source of this TCR beta chain is a study of T-cell reconstitution after alpha-beta-depleted transplantation in children. Whole-study results and caveats: At around two months after transplant, the alpha-beta T cells were reportedly derived from several hundred expanded clones that came from non-depleted graft cells. Hyperexpanded clones declined; after one year, newly produced T cells mostly supplied diversity.

As it was prepared, the TCRbeta library received unique molecular identifiers. TCRdb reprocessed the PCR reads via MiXCR and lists one record per CDR3 protein. This sample has fewer than 700,000 distinct CDR3 sequences; 13% occur once, and the top ten carry roughly 2.3%. The V segment lost 5 bases and the J segment 2 bases; nucleotides outside the gene matches: 7. The CDR3 totals 15 residues. Per the germline V gene, CDR1 is SGHRS and CDR2 is YFSETQ. This clonotype was detected many times. The antigen is not known. This sequence originates from a male patient younger than 18 who had a stem cell transplant for acute myeloid leukemia, so the T cells may come from the graft donor. This rearrangement joins TRBV5-1 to TRBJ1-1, with 9 bases matching TRBD1. The sample in question was PBMCs, mostly from graft donor cells, obtained 360 days after TCRalphabeta/CD19-depleted stem cell transplant. The CDR3 loop is CASSQTGGLNTEAFF. In nucleotides, the CDR3 is TGCGCCAGCAGTCAGACAGGGGGTCTTAACACTGAAGCTTTCTTT.